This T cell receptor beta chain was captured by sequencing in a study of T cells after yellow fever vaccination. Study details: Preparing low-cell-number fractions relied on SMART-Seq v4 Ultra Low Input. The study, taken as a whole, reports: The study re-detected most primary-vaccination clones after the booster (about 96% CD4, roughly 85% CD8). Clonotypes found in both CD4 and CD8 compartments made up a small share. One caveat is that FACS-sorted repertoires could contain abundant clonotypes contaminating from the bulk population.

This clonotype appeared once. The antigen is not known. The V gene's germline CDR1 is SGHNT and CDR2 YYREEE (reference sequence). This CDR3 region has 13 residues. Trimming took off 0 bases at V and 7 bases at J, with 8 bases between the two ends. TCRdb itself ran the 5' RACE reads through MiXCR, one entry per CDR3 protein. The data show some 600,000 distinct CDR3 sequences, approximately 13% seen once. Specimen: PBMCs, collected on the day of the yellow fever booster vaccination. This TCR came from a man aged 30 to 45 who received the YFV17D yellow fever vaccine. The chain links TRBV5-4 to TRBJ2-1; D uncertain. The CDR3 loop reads CASSLVAENEQFF. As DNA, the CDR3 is TGTGCCAGCAGCTTGGTTGCGGAAAATGAGCAGTTCTTC.